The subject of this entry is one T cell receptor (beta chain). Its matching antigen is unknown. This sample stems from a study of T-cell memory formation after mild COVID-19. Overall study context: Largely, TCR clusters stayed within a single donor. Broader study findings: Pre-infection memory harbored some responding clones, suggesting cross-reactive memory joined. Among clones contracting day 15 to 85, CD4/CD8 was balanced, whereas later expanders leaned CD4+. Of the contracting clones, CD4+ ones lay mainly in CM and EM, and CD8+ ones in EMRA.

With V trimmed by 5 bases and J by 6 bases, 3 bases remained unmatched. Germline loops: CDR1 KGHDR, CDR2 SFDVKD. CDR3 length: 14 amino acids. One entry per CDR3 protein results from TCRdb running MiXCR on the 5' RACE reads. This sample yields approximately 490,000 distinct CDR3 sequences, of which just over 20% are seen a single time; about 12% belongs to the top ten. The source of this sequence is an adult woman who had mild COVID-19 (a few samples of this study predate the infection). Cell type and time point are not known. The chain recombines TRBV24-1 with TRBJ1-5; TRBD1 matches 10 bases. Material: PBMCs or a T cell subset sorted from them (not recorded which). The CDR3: CATSADRGAQPQHF. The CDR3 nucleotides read TGTGCCACCAGTGCGGACAGGGGGGCTCAGCCCCAGCATTTT.